This entry features one T cell receptor beta chain sequence. Here immunoSEQ multiplex PCR was the method, and the copy in TCRdb shows in-frame clones only, minus some. The sample holds some 500,000 clones; around 77% are singletons and the top ten take 9.5% to 15%. The record originates from a study of shared clonotypes between healthy human individuals. V was clipped by 6 bases and J by 4 bases, with 13 bases between them. The germline gives CDR1 MDHEN, CDR2 SYDVKM. CDR3 length equals 15 residues. The sequenced sample consisted of PBMCs. The receptor was isolated from a middle-aged woman in good health. Some clones in this sample may be carry-over from other donors' samples. The rearrangement joins TRBV28 to TRBJ2-6; no definite D call. This CDR3 is CASSPNGLGANVLTF. The CDR3 nucleotides are TGTGCCAGCAGCCCAAATGGGTTAGGGGCCAACGTCCTGACTTTC.